A selection of T cell receptor beta chains follows, all from one sample in a study of T cells in Graves' hyperthyroidism and ophthalmopathy. TCRdb recomputed calls from the multiplex PCR reads with MiXCR, one row per CDR3 protein. There are about 410,000 distinct CDR3 sequences in the sample; under 15% occur only once, and about 12% lies in the top ten. The specimen was blood. All receptors derive from a man younger than 35 with Graves' ophthalmopathy. Both conserved end residues are part of each CDR3. A D gene is named only where the DNA matches it firmly. Size is stated for part of the rows, as once, few or many counts, or as a class when the clone is expanded.

V	J	D	size	DNA	CDR3
TRBV7-8	TRBJ1-1	NA	many	TGTGCCAGCAGCTTAGCGCGGGTGGTAACTGAAGCTTTCTTT	CASSLARVVTEAFF
TRBV6-2/TRBV6-3	TRBJ2-6	NA	many	TGTGCCAGCAGTTACTGGGGGTATAGCTCTGGGGCCAACGTCCTGACTTTC	CASSYWGYSSGANVLTF
TRBV15	TRBJ2-7	NA	many	TGTGCCACCAGCAGAGAAGGGACGGGCTACGAGCAGTACTTC	CATSREGTGYEQYF
TRBV10-1	TRBJ1-2	NA	once	TGCGCCAGCAGTGAGGCAGGGTACTATGGCTACACCTTC	CASSEAGYYGYTF
TRBV5-1	TRBJ2-5	NA	many	TGCGCCAGCAGCTCGCTTGCGGATCAAGAGACCCAGTACTTC	CASSSLADQETQYF
TRBV5-6	TRBJ1-1	NA	many	TGTGCCAGCAGCTGGCAGGGGCGAGCCACTGAAGCTTTCTTT	CASSWQGRATEAFF
TRBV6-2/TRBV6-3	TRBJ1-2	TRBD1	once	TGTGCCAGCAGTGGACCGGGACAGGGCTCCTATGGCTACACCTTC	CASSGPGQGSYGYTF
TRBV11-1	TRBJ1-4	NA	many	TGTGCCAGCAGCTTCTCGGCTTCAACTAATGAAAAACTGTTTTTT	CASSFSASTNEKLFF
TRBV7-9	TRBJ2-1	NA	NA	TGTGCCAGCAGCTTACTACTTCACAATGAGCAGTTCTTC	CASSLLLHNEQFF
TRBV30	TRBJ2-6	NA	NA	TGTGCCTGGACCCCGGCTGGGGCCAACGTCCTGACTTTC	CAWTPAGANVLTF
TRBV29-1	TRBJ1-1	NA	many	TGCAGCGTTGGGTCGGCCGAGAACACTGAAGCTTTCTTT	CSVGSAENTEAFF
TRBV20-1	TRBJ2-3	TRBD2	few	TGCAGTGCTAGAATACTAGCGGAAAACACAGATACGCAGTATTTT	CSARILAENTDTQYF
TRBV11-2	TRBJ2-1	NA	many	TGTGCCAGCAGCTTCAGGACGGCTTACAATGAGCAGTTCTTC	CASSFRTAYNEQFF
TRBV10-1	TRBJ2-7	TRBD1	many	TGCGCCAGCAGTAAAGGGGGCCAGGTCGAGCAGTACTTC	CASSKGGQVEQYF
TRBV18	TRBJ1-1	TRBD1	few	TGTGCCAGCTCACTTTTTTCGGGACAGACGATGAACACTGAAGCTTTCTTT	CASSLFSGQTMNTEAFF
TRBV5-1	TRBJ2-5	NA	many	TGCGCCAGCAGCTTGGTGGGAAAAGTCAGAGAGACCCAGTACTTC	CASSLVGKVRETQYF